Here is one TCR beta chain with its context. Just one base apart from a much larger clone, this may be a read error. This library used about 360 ng RNA and molecular barcoded adaptors spanning alpha/delta and beta/gamma chains. TCRdb processed the reads anew with MiXCR; each CDR3 protein has one entry. The sample lists some 30,000 distinct CDR3 sequences, about 18% seen once, with 16% in the top ten. Per germline, CDR1 KGHSH and CDR2 LQKENI. CDR3 length: 14 residues. This specimen comes from a study of read filtering for tumor transcriptome and immune sequencing. The receptor was derived from a donor at least 40 years old with multiple myeloma. The rearrangement links TRBV18 to TRBJ2-5; 8 bases map to TRBD1. Input material: a population of CD138-negative cells sorted from bone marrow. The CDR3 reads CASPPGQAQETQYF. The CDR3 DNA sequence: TGTGCCAGCCCACCGGGACAGGCCCAAGAGACCCAGTACTTC.